Each of the 27 T cell receptor beta chains below was sequenced from the same sample in a study of blood T cells in healthy people across ages. A sample-barcoded 5' primer and a J-beta primer mix were used in a second PCR of about 6 to 12 cycles. A single record per CDR3 protein comes from TCRdb applying MiXCR to the 5' RACE reads. This table holds fewer than 950,000 distinct CDR3 sequences, about 55% found once. Sequenced input: blood. All receptors derive from a man of 80 years or more in good health.

The chain links TRBV6-1 to TRBJ2-4; D remains unclear. Trimming stripped 1 base from V and 0 bases from J, with 10 bases between. The CDR3 is 16 residues long. Germline V gene lookup returns CDR1 MNHNS and CDR2 SASEGT. DNA of the CDR3: TGTGCCAGCAGTGAAGTGCCGATACCAGCCAAAAACATTCAGTACTTC. It is translated as CASSEVPIPAKNIQYF.

Only a few counts were recorded for this clonotype. This chain links TRBV29-1 with TRBJ1-2; D remains ambiguous. The CDR3 spans 11 residues. Germline-derived CDR1 and CDR2 are SQVTM and ANQGSEA. V dropped 6 bases and J dropped 6 bases, with 11 bases sitting between them. DNA of the CDR3: TGCAGCGTGGCCCCGCCGGATGGCTACACCTTC. Amino acids: CSVAPPDGYTF.

V is TRBV6-2 or TRBV6-3 and J is TRBJ2-7; D ambiguous. V was pared by 0 bases and J by 3 bases, with 9 bases between. Germline V gene data show CDR1 as MNHEY and CDR2 as SVGEGT. CDR3 length equals 14 residues. The CDR3 is CASSYSTFGYEQYF. For the CDR3, the DNA is TGTGCCAGCAGTTACTCGACCTTCGGCTACGAGCAGTACTTC.

The chain couples TRBV7-3 to TRBJ2-5; 7 nucleotides align to TRBD1. Germline assignment: CDR1 SGHTA and CDR2 FQGTGA. J was trimmed by 2 bases and V by 4 bases; bases with no gene match: 7. The CDR3 is 15 residues long. The CDR3 bases are TGTGCCAGCAGCTATGAAGGGGGCATACAAGAGACCCAGTACTTC. It specifies CASSYEGGIQETQYF.

This chain joins TRBV12-3 or TRBV12-4 and TRBJ2-6; D is perhaps TRBD2 (5 bases). This CDR3 has 14 residues. V dropped 7 bases and J dropped 3 bases, with 10 bases sitting between them. CDR3 region: CASTKAGGANVLTF. The CDR3 DNA follows: TGTGCCAGCACCAAGGCGGGTGGGGCCAACGTCCTGACTTTC.

The rearrangement joins TRBV20-1 to TRBJ1-1, with D unclear. The CDR3 spans 13 residues. V lost 3 bases and J lost 3, with 11 bases in between. Germline loops: CDR1 DFQATT, CDR2 SNEGSKA (reference sequence). CDR3 DNA: TGCAGTGCTAGGCCCCCCGGGGACACTGAAGCTTTCTTT. As protein: CSARPPGDTEAFF.

CDR3 in amino acids: CASSFSGGMNTEAFF. CDR3 in DNA: TGTGCCAGCAGCTTTTCTGGCGGGATGAACACTGAAGCTTTCTTT. The V and J genes are TRBV7-2 and TRBJ1-1, with D unclear. Trimming pared 3 bases from V and 0 bases from J, leaving 11 bases between. The CDR3 has 15 amino acids. Germline CDR1 SGHTA, CDR2 FQGNSA.

The chain carries TRBV10-3 and TRBJ1-1; 7 positions agree with TRBD1. Trimming took 2 bases from V and 5 from J; bases not matched to a gene: 2. This CDR3 spans 13 amino acids. From germline, CDR1 is ENHRY and CDR2 SYGVKD. CDR3 sequence: CAISEQQGTEAFF. CDR3 DNA sequence: TGTGCCATCAGTGAGCAACAGGGGACTGAAGCTTTCTTT.

About this clonotype: A much larger clonotype is one base distant, so this may be a read error. This rearrangement joins TRBV20-1 to TRBJ2-1; 7 bases align to TRBD2. This CDR3 has 12 amino acids. Losses at the gene ends were 0 bases for V and 13 bases for J; bases not matched to a gene: 6. Germline V lookup: CDR1 DFQATT, CDR2 SNEGSKA (reference sequence). Written as DNA, the CDR3 is TGCAGTGCTAGAGAGGCCGGGGGGTCACAGTTCTTC. Encoded protein: CSAREAGGSQFF.

This clonotype was detected only a few times. The chain joins TRBV2 to TRBJ2-1; D tentatively reads TRBD1 or TRBD2 (6 bases each). Germline V gene lookup returns CDR1 SNHLY and CDR2 FYNNEI. V was clipped by 6 bases and J by 7 bases, with 19 bases between them. The CDR3 consists of 15 residues. Here the CDR3 DNA reads TGTGCCAGCAGGGGGGCCAGGGGCCGGGAGAATGAGCAGTTCTTC. Translating gives CASRGARGRENEQFF.

The V call is TRBV20-1, the J call TRBJ2-4; maybe TRBD1 (5 bases). The assigned J gene may be wrong: the sequence end matches TRBJ2-7 better. Germline V gives CDR1 DFQATT, CDR2 SNEGSKA (reference sequence). This CDR3 spans 14 amino acids. The DNA of the CDR3 is TGCAGTGCTAGAGGCCCCCGAACAGGTTTCGAGCAGTACTTC. This gives the protein CSARGPRTGFEQYF.

This clonotype was observed many times. V is TRBV29-1 and J is TRBJ2-1; D gene unclear. The germline CDR1 and CDR2 sequences are SQVTM and ANQGSEA. The CDR3 spans 12 residues. Trimming shortened V by 4 bases and J by 7 bases, and 11 bases separated the two germline ends. CDR3 amino acids: CSVVGSGNEQFF. CDR3 in DNA: TGCAGCGTTGTGGGCAGTGGGAATGAGCAGTTCTTC.

The chain uses TRBV7-2 and TRBJ2-3; 8 nucleotides match TRBD2. After removal of 5 bases from V and 14 bases from J, the junction contained 18 bases not matched to a gene. The CDR3 covers 15 residues. CDR1 and CDR2 (germline): SGHTA, FQGNSA. The chain's CDR3 is CASSPDTSGHRYAYF. The CDR3 region has the DNA TGTGCCAGCAGCCCCGACACTAGCGGTCACAGATACGCGTATTTT.

This chain links TRBV7-3 with TRBJ2-5, with D perhaps given as TRBD1 or TRBD2 (6 bases each). Trimming took off 5 bases at V and 3 bases at J, with 13 bases between the two ends. Germline V gives CDR1 SGHTA, CDR2 FQGTGA. CDR3 length: 14 residues. CDR3 loop: CASSPTGRKETQYF. The CDR3, as DNA: TGTGCCAGCAGCCCCACAGGGAGGAAAGAGACCCAGTACTTC.

This clonotype was observed a handful of times. V usage is TRBV20-1 and J usage is TRBJ2-6, with TRBD1 matching 10 bases. J lost 4 bases, V lost 2 bases, and 5 bases had no gene match. This CDR3 is built from 16 residues. The V gene's germline CDR1 is DFQATT and CDR2 SNEGSKA (reference sequence). CDR3 bases: TGCAGTGCTAGAAGGACAGGGGGAGCCGGGGCCAACGTCCTGACTTTC. Its translation is CSARRTGGAGANVLTF.

The chain employs TRBV12-3 or TRBV12-4 and TRBJ2-3; 10 nucleotides match TRBD2. V lost 5 bases, J lost 14 bases, and 19 bases stayed unmatched. CDR3 size: 16 residues. The CDR3 nucleotides read TGTGCCAGCAGTAACCCTAGCGGGAGCCCGACCAGATACGCGTATTTT. Its translation: CASSNPSGSPTRYAYF.

The chain is built from TRBV20-1 and TRBJ2-1, with 13 bases lining up with TRBD2. CDR3 length: 14 amino acids. Germline-derived CDR1 and CDR2 are DFQATT and SNEGSKA (reference sequence). Trimming took 6 bases from V and 9 from J; bases not matched to a gene: 8. CDR3: CSARTSGRRGEQFF. The CDR3 DNA reads as TGCAGTGCCCGGACTAGCGGGAGAAGGGGTGAGCAGTTCTTC.

V gene TRBV4-1 combines with J gene TRBJ2-3; 13 nucleotides agree with TRBD2. CDR1 is MGHRA, CDR2 YSYEKL, per germline. The CDR3 runs 17 residues. V shed 1 base, J shed 14 bases, and the junction held 15 bases outside the gene matches. The CDR3 DNA is TGCGCCAGCAGCCAAGTCGGACTAGCGGGAGACCGCAGAGACGCGTATTTT. Encoded protein: CASSQVGLAGDRRDAYF.

The V call is TRBV20-1, the J call TRBJ2-4; tentatively, D is TRBD1 (5 bases). The CDR3 has 14 amino acids. Germline CDR1 and CDR2: DFQATT and SNEGSKA (reference sequence). V gave up 0 bases and J gave up 15 bases, with 21 bases separating them. CDR3 protein: CSARDRYRTYERYF. CDR3 nucleotides: TGCAGTGCTAGAGATAGGTACAGGACCTACGAGCGGTACTTC.

This clonotype appeared a few times. In nucleotides, the CDR3 is TGTGCCAGCAGTCTTCAAATGGCAACAGATACGCAGTATTTT. Translation: CASSLQMATDTQYF. V is TRBV4-2 and J is TRBJ2-3; D is unresolved. The CDR3 totals 14 residues. Germline CDR1 reads LGHNA; CDR2 reads YNFKEQ. V lost 6 bases and J 3 bases, leaving 13 bases between the germline ends.

This clonotype was counted a few times. The chain links TRBV27 to TRBJ2-2; 7 bases are a match to TRBD2. V shed 4 bases, J shed 3 bases, and the junction held 5 bases outside the gene matches. The CDR3 has 15 residues. CDR1 and CDR2 from the germline V gene are MNHEY and SMNVEV (reference sequence). CDR3 residues: CASSSERDYTGELFF. CDR3 sequence (DNA): TGTGCCAGCAGTTCGGAGCGGGATTACACCGGGGAGCTGTTTTTT.

This chain joins TRBV21-1 and TRBJ2-5; no DNA check was done on the table's D call, TRBD1. TRBV21-1 constitutes a pseudogene. The CDR3 covers 15 residues. CDR3 region: CASSSGTDSQETQYF. In DNA, the CDR3 is TGTGCCAGCAGCAGCGGGACAGATTCTCAAGAGACCCAGTACTTC.

The CDR3 nucleotides are TGTGCCAGCAGGAGGGGACAGGGGTTGGGCGAGACCCAGTACTTC. Residues: CASRRGQGLGETQYF. The V gene is TRBV6-1, the J gene TRBJ2-7; 10 bases are shared with TRBD1. TRBJ2-5 matches the DNA end more closely, so the J call is doubtful. This CDR3 has 15 amino acids. Germline-derived CDR1 and CDR2 are MNHNS and SASEGT.

In the case of this clonotype: One end of the junction is discordant with germline, which a read error may explain. The chain couples TRBV15 to TRBJ2-3, with 8 bases that match TRBD2. Looked up from germline, CDR1 is LNHNV and CDR2 is YYDKDF (reference sequence). The CDR3 length is 14 residues. The DNA of the CDR3 is TGTACCACCAGCAAGGCTAGCGGGCGGCAATACGCGTATTTT. It codes for CTTSKASGRQYAYF.

The chain links TRBV7-8 to TRBJ2-7; D gene ambiguous. V dropped 0 bases and J dropped 0 bases, with 9 bases sitting between them. CDR3 length equals 15 residues. Germline V gene lookup returns CDR1 SGHVS and CDR2 FQNEAQ. Here the CDR3 DNA reads TGTGCCAGCAGCTTAGCCAGCCTTAGCTCCTACGAGCAGTACTTC. Translation gives CASSLASLSSYEQYF.

On this clonotype: One end of the junction is discordant with germline, which a read error may explain. The rearrangement uses TRBV13 and TRBJ2-6; D is perhaps TRBD1 (5 bases). This CDR3 has 15 residues. Germline V gene sequence: CDR1 PRHDT, CDR2 FYEKMQ (reference sequence). CDR3 sequence reads: CASSLGVKMANVLTF. CDR3 nucleotide sequence: TGTGCCAGCAGTTTAGGGGTCAAAATGGCCAACGTCCTGACTTTC.

This clonotype occurred a few times. The chain combines TRBV9 with TRBJ2-7, with D possibly TRBD1 on 6 matching bases. The CDR3 is made up of 15 amino acids. V lost 4 bases and J 6 bases, leaving 20 bases between the germline ends. Germline values: CDR1 SGDLS, CDR2 YYNGEE. CDR3 in amino acids: CASSSTQGTPTEQYF. The CDR3 nucleotides read TGTGCCAGCAGCTCCACCCAGGGGACCCCTACCGAGCAGTACTTC.